One sample yielded the 11 T cell receptor beta chains listed below, sequenced in a study of CD8+ T cells in alopecia areata. The authors extracted RNA and reverse transcribed it into cDNA as the sequencing template. Produced via immunoSEQ multiplex PCR; TCRdb's table is partial and in-frame only. The sample has about 200,000 clones, about 61% seen once. Sample: CD8+ T cells sorted from blood. These receptors were collected from a human donor in good health.

The chain recombines TRBV25-1 with TRBJ2-7, with 7 bases that match TRBD1. Germline CDR1 is MGHDK and CDR2 is SYGVNS. The V gene end was trimmed by 4 bases and the J gene end by 2 bases; junction bases not matched to a gene: 17. The CDR3 has 18 amino acids. The CDR3 DNA is TGTGCCAGCAGTGGCGTCAGCCAAGGACAGGAGACAGCCTACGAGCAGTACTTC. Translation gives CASSGVSQGQETAYEQYF.

The chain couples TRBV7-8 to TRBJ1-6, with D perhaps matching TRBD1 (6 bases). In germline, CDR1 is SGHVS, CDR2 FQNEAQ. The CDR3 runs 15 residues. Trimming stripped 3 bases from V and 7 bases from J, with 13 bases between. The CDR3 spells CASSFLTGENSPLHF. The DNA of the CDR3 is TGTGCCAGCAGCTTTCTGACAGGAGAAAATTCACCCCTCCACTTT.

The chain has TRBV5-6 and TRBJ1-2; D not resolved. CDR1 SGHDT and CDR2 YYEEEE come from the germline V gene. This CDR3 spans 14 amino acids. With 4 bases removed from V and 5 bases from J, the gap between germline ends came to 15 bases. CDR3 in DNA: TGTGCCAGCAGCGCCCGATTTATAGGGTATGGCTACACCTTC. This codes for CASSARFIGYGYTF.

The V call is TRBV10-3, the J call TRBJ1-3; D remains ambiguous. V was cut by 5 bases and J by 0 bases, with 8 bases left in between. This CDR3 has 14 residues. Per the germline V gene, CDR1 is ENHRY and CDR2 is SYGVKD. This CDR3 is CAISSEGSGNTIYF. For the CDR3, the DNA is TGTGCCATCAGTTCGGAGGGCTCTGGAAACACCATATATTTT.

To note about this clone: Other nucleotide sequences in the sample specify the same CDR3. This rearrangement joins TRBV7-9 to TRBJ2-7, with 10 bases that match TRBD1. The CDR3 runs to 14 residues. Germline V lookup: CDR1 SEHNR, CDR2 FQNEAQ (reference sequence). Trimming removed 3 bases from V and 5 bases from J; junction bases left unmatched: 4. CDR3: CASSFPGTGDEQYF. The CDR3 DNA sequence: TGTGCCAGCAGCTTTCCCGGGACAGGGGACGAGCAGTACTTC.

V gene TRBV25-1 combines with J gene TRBJ1-5; D is unresolved. Germline loops: CDR1 MGHDK, CDR2 SYGVNS. The V and J ends lost 6 bases and 0 bases respectively, with 6 bases between them. This CDR3 spans 13 amino acids. Written as DNA, the CDR3 is TGTGCCAGCAGCCTCAATAGCAATCAGCCCCAGCATTTT. Translating gives CASSLNSNQPQHF.

The gene calls are TRBV13 and TRBJ1-1, with 10 bases matching TRBD1. This CDR3 contains 15 residues. J gave up 3 bases and V 6 bases, and 7 bases lay outside the gene matches. Germline V gives CDR1 PRHDT, CDR2 FYEKMQ (reference sequence). The CDR3 DNA follows: TGTGCCAGCAGGTCGACAGGGGGCTTAGACACTGAAGCTTTCTTT. The encoded protein is CASRSTGGLDTEAFF.

This chain joins TRBV29-1 and TRBJ2-3, with 14 bases identical to TRBD2. The CDR3 consists of 14 residues. Germline V CDR1 and CDR2: SQVTM, ANQGSEA. Trimming cost V 5 bases and J 5 bases; bases outside gene matches: 3. The CDR3 reads CSVRGLAGGDTQYF. For the CDR3, the DNA is TGCAGCGTTCGCGGACTAGCGGGGGGAGATACGCAGTATTTT.

This chain connects TRBV27 to TRBJ1-2; possibly TRBD1 for D (5 bases). Germline CDR1 and CDR2: MNHEY and SMNVEV (reference sequence). The CDR3 totals 16 residues. The germline V and J ends were trimmed by 5 bases and 1 base, with 17 bases remaining between them. CDR3 bases: TGTGCCAGCAGTCCCCATGGCAGGGCGCTTAACTATGGCTACACCTTC. It yields the protein CASSPHGRALNYGYTF.

The rearrangement links TRBV29-1 to TRBJ2-2; 14 nucleotides line up with TRBD2. Germline V gene sequence: CDR1 SQVTM, CDR2 ANQGSEA. V was clipped by 6 bases and J by 9 bases; unmatched bases: 12. CDR3 length: 16 amino acids. CDR3 residues: CSVGTSGGEGKRELFF. The CDR3 DNA reads as TGCAGCGTCGGGACTAGCGGGGGAGAAGGTAAACGGGAGCTGTTTTTT.

This sequence joins TRBV7-9 and TRBJ2-7; no definite D call. In germline, CDR1 is SEHNR, CDR2 FQNEAQ (reference sequence). Trimming took off 5 bases at V and 3 bases at J, with 14 bases between the two ends. CDR3 length: 14 residues. CDR3: CASSPPQTGYEQYF. DNA of the CDR3: TGTGCCAGCAGCCCTCCTCAGACTGGCTACGAGCAGTACTTC.